This TCR beta chain was retrieved from a study of blood T cells in healthy people across ages. The CDR3 spans 14 residues. Germline V lookup: CDR1 SGHKS, CDR2 YYEKEE (reference sequence). Next came a second PCR, run for about 6 to 12 cycles, which used a sample-barcoded 5' primer along with a J-beta primer mix. Every single cDNA molecule received a tag from a template-switch adaptor with 12 random nucleotides. TCRdb redid the calling of the 5' RACE reads with MiXCR, one entry per CDR3 protein. Of approximately 800,000 distinct CDR3 sequences detected, 20% to 30% appear once; the ten largest clones hold around 3%. In addition, the sample was reused for a study of T cells of mothers and their children. According to that study: Samples were provided by three healthy Caucasian mothers and their six children. From each mother came over 10 million TCR beta CDR3 reads, and from each child came about 3 million.

Sequencing input: blood. The receptor was isolated from a boy younger than 18 in good health. The chain uses TRBV5-5 and TRBJ2-5; 8 positions match TRBD1. The closer fit of TRBJ2-1 to the DNA end suggests the J call may be wrong. The CDR3 sequence: CASSLPTGDNEQFF. In nucleotides, the CDR3 is TGTGCCAGCAGCTTGCCGACAGGGGACAATGAGCAGTTCTTC.